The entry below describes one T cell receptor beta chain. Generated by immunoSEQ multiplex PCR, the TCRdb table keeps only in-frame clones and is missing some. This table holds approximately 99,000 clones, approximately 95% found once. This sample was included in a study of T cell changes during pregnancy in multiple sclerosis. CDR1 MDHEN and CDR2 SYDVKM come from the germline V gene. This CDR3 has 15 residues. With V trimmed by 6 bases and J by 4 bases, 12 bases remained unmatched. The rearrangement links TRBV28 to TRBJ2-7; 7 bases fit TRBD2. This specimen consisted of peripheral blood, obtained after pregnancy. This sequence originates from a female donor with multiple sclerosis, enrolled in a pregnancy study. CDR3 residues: CASSSRGLSRYEQYF. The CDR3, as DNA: TGTGCCAGCAGCTCGCGGGGGTTAAGCAGGTACGAGCAGTACTTC. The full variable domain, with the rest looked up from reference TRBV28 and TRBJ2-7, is DVKVTQSSRYLVKRTGEKVFLECVQDMDHENMFWYRQDPGLGLRLIYFSYDVKMKEKGDIPEGYSVSREKKERFSLILESASTNQTSMYLCASSSRGLSRYEQYFGPGTRLTVT.